This entry lists 15 T cell receptor beta chains sequenced from one sample in a study of T cell repertoires and HLA-DP antigens. The antigens of these receptors remain unknown. Assay: immunoSEQ multiplex PCR; the TCRdb copy retains only in-frame clones and omits some. The sample shows about 73,000 clones, over 75% of them seen only once. The sequenced sample consisted of CD4+ T cells from PBMCs. The receptors here all came from a man between 60 and 75 years old in good health and CMV-seronegative.

The chain carries TRBV7-2 and TRBJ2-2; perhaps TRBD2 as D (5 bases). Germline V CDR1 and CDR2: SGHTA, FQGNSA. V shed 5 bases and J shed 0 bases, with 13 bases lying between them. The CDR3 is 16 residues long. The CDR3 coding sequence is TGTGCCAGCAGCGCCCGTAGCGTCGCGAACACCGGGGAGCTGTTTTTT. Translated: CASSARSVANTGELFF.

This clone was recorded a few times. V gene TRBV19 combines with J gene TRBJ1-5, with D hard to call. CDR1 and CDR2 from the germline V gene are LNHDA and SQIVND (reference sequence). Trimming took 1 base from V and 3 from J, leaving 10 bases between them. The CDR3 is 15 amino acids. This CDR3 is CASSIVWGTNQPQHF. In nucleotides, the CDR3 is TGTGCCAGTAGTATAGTGTGGGGTACCAATCAGCCCCAGCATTTT.

The chain combines TRBV2 with TRBJ1-2; 8 positions agree with TRBD1. The germline gives CDR1 SNHLY, CDR2 FYNNEI. CDR3 length equals 15 residues. Trimming cost V 4 bases and J 7 bases; bases outside gene matches: 11. CDR3 loop: CASSGQRQGLGGYTF. The CDR3 DNA reads TGTGCCAGCAGTGGTCAGAGACAGGGGTTGGGTGGCTACACCTTC.

The genes are TRBV29-1 and TRBJ2-3, with TRBD2 matching over 12 bases. V lost 7 bases to trimming and J lost 1 base; unmatched junction nucleotides: 3. Germline assignment: CDR1 SQVTM and CDR2 ANQGSEA. The length of the CDR3 is 14 residues. The chain's CDR3 is CSAPSGGGTDTQYF. In DNA, the CDR3 is TGCAGCGCTCCTAGCGGGGGGGGCACAGATACGCAGTATTTT.

The chain carries TRBV6-1 and TRBJ2-7; 7 nucleotides agree with TRBD2. This CDR3 is built from 14 residues. V was clipped by 2 bases and J by 2 bases; unmatched bases: 3. Germline lookup yields CDR1 MNHNS and CDR2 SASEGT. CDR3 sequence: CASSERGEAYEQYF. The CDR3 nucleotides read TGTGCCAGCAGTGAACGGGGGGAGGCCTACGAGCAGTACTTC.

CDR3 protein: CASSGPGRGHTNYGYTF. The CDR3, as DNA: TGTGCCAGCAGCGGGCCGGGTAGGGGTCACACTAACTATGGCTACACCTTC. V gene TRBV13 combines with J gene TRBJ1-2; D may be TRBD1 (5 bases). This CDR3 is 17 amino acids long. V gave up 5 bases and J gave up 0 bases, with 19 bases separating them. CDR1 is PRHDT and CDR2 is FYEKMQ in the germline V gene (reference sequence).

The CDR3 DNA follows: TGTGCCAGCTCACCTCAGGGGGCGCCTGGAAACACCATATATTTT. Translation: CASSPQGAPGNTIYF. The chain employs TRBV18 and TRBJ1-3; 8 bases agree with TRBD1. Germline V gene sequence: CDR1 KGHSH, CDR2 LQKENI. J was trimmed by 2 bases and V by 3 bases; bases with no gene match: 3. This CDR3 region has 15 residues.

V gene TRBV6-4 combines with J gene TRBJ2-1; 9 bases line up with TRBD2. V trimming: 5 bases; J trimming: 4 bases; junction bases outside the gene matches: 6. This CDR3 has 15 amino acids. Germline V gene data show CDR1 as MRHNA and CDR2 as SNTAGT. DNA of the CDR3: TGTGCCAGCAGTCCCATAGCGGGAGAGTACAATGAGCAGTTCTTC. This gives the protein CASSPIAGEYNEQFF.

The rearrangement uses TRBV11-2 and TRBJ2-1; TRBD1 matches at 8 bases. The CDR3 totals 14 residues. CDR1 is SGHAT, CDR2 FQNNGV, per germline. V lost 5 bases and J lost 6; bases outside the gene matches: 6. CDR3 nucleotides: TGTGCCAGCAGCCGTGACAGGGGTGTCAATGAGCAGTTCTTC. Amino acid sequence: CASSRDRGVNEQFF.

This clone was seen more than once but under ten times. V gene TRBV4-3 combines with J gene TRBJ2-2, with 9 bases aligning to TRBD2. Trimming removed 6 bases from V and 1 base from J; junction bases left unmatched: 9. The CDR3 consists of 17 residues. Germline assignment: CDR1 LGHNA and CDR2 YSLEER. In nucleotides, the CDR3 is TGCGCCAGCAGAAAGTACTTGCGGGGGGGGAACACCGGGGAGCTGTTTTTT. Translated: CASRKYLRGGNTGELFF.

The genes are TRBV2 and TRBJ1-1; the match to TRBD1 covers 12 bases. The germline V gene has CDR1 SNHLY and CDR2 FYNNEI. This CDR3 has 15 residues. V shed 8 bases, J shed 5 bases, and the junction held 9 bases outside the gene matches. The CDR3 nucleotides are TGTGCCAGCGCCTTGGGACAGGGGGCCCGAACTGAAGCTTTCTTT. Residues: CASALGQGARTEAFF.

This rearrangement joins TRBV6-1 to TRBJ2-5; 7 bases map to TRBD2. J was trimmed by 4 bases and V by 3 bases; bases with no gene match: 5. CDR3 length: 14 amino acids. Per the germline V gene, CDR1 is MNHNS and CDR2 is SASEGT. The CDR3 spells CASSDMVAGETQYF. CDR3 sequence (DNA): TGTGCCAGCAGTGATATGGTAGCGGGAGAGACCCAGTACTTC.

This clone was recorded only once. V is TRBV6-6 and J is TRBJ1-1, with D possibly being TRBD1 (5 bases). The CDR3 consists of 15 residues. V lost 9 bases to trimming and J lost 0 bases, with 17 bases between them. Germline-derived CDR1 and CDR2 are MNHNY and SVGAGI (reference sequence). The CDR3 DNA reads as TGTGCCAGTCACCGGGACGGGAGGATGAACACTGAAGCTTTCTTT. This translates into CASHRDGRMNTEAFF.

This rearrangement joins TRBV7-9 to TRBJ1-5; D ambiguous. Trimming left V 3 bases short and J 0 bases short, with 6 bases between. Germline lookup yields CDR1 SEHNR and CDR2 FQNEAQ (reference sequence). The CDR3 spans 14 residues. CDR3 loop: CASSFGDSNQPQHF. CDR3 DNA: TGTGCCAGCAGCTTTGGGGATAGCAATCAGCCCCAGCATTTT.

The chain couples TRBV6-5 to TRBJ1-1, with 8 nucleotides matching TRBD1. With 4 bases clipped from V and 5 bases from J, the junction kept 9 bases outside the gene matches. Germline loops: CDR1 MNHEY, CDR2 SVGAGI. The CDR3 consists of 15 residues. CDR3 protein: CASSSPDRALTEAFF. The DNA of the CDR3 is TGTGCCAGCAGTTCCCCGGACAGGGCGTTGACTGAAGCTTTCTTT.